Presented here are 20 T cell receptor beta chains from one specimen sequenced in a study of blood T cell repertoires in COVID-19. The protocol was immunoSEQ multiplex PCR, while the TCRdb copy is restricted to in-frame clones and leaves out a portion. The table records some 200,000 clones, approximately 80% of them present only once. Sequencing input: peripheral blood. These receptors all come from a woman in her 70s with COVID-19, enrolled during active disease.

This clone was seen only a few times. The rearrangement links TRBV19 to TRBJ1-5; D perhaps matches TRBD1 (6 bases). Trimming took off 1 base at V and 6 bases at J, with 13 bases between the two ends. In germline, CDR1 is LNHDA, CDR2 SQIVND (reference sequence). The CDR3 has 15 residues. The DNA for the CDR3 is TGTGCCAGTAGTATAGTATGGGGGGGCGCTCAGCCCCAGCATTTT. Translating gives CASSIVWGGAQPQHF.

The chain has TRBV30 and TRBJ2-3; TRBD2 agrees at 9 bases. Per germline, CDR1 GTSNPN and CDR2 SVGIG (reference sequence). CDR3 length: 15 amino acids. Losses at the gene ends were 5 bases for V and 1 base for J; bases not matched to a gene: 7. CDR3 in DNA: TGTGCCTGGGAAGAGAGGACTAGCGGCACAGATACGCAGTATTTT. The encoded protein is CAWEERTSGTDTQYF.

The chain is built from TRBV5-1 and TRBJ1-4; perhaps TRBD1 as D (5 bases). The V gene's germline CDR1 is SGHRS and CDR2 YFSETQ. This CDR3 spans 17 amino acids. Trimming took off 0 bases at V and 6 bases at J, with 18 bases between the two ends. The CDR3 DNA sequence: TGCGCCAGCAGCTTGGGAGCGTTCAGGGAAGGTGATGAAAAACTGTTTTTT. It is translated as CASSLGAFREGDEKLFF.

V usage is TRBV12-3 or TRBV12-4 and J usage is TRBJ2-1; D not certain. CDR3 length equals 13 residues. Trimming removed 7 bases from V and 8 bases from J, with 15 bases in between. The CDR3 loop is CASTIKPGHEQFF. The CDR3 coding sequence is TGTGCCAGCACTATTAAACCCGGTCATGAGCAGTTCTTC.

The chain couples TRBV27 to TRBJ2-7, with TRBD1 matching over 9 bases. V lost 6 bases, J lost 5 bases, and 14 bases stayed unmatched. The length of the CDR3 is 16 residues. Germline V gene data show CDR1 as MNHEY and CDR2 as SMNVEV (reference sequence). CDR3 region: CASRETGTGNSHEQYV. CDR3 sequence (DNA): TGTGCCAGCAGAGAAACCGGGACAGGGAATTCCCACGAGCAGTACGTC.

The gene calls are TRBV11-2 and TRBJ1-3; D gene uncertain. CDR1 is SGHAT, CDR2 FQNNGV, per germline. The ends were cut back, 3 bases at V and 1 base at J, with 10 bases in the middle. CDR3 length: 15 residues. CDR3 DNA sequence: TGTGCCAGCAGCTTTAGGACGGGGTCTGGAAACACCATATATTTT. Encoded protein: CASSFRTGSGNTIYF.

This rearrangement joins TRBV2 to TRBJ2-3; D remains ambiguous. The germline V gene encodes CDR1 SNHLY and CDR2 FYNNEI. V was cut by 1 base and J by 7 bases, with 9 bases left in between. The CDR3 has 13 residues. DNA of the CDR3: TGTGCCAGCAGTGAAGGAGCCACCAATACGCAGTATTTT. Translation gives CASSEGATNTQYF.

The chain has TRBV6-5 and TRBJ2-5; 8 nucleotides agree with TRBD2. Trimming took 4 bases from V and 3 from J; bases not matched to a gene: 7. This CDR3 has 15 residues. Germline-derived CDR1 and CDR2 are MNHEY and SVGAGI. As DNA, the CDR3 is TGTGCCAGCAGTTCCGGGGGGGGAATTGAAGAGACCCAGTACTTC. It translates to CASSSGGGIEETQYF.

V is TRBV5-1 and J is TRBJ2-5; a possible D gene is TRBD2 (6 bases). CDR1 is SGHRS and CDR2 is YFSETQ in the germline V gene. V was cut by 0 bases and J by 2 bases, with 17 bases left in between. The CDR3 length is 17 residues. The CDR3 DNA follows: TGCGCCAGCAGCTTGGGTCAATTGGCGGGGCCGCAAGAGACCCAGTACTTC. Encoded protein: CASSLGQLAGPQETQYF.

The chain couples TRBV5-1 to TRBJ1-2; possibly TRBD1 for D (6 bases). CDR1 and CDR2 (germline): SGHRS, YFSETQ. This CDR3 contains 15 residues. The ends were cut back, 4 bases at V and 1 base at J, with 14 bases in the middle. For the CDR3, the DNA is TGCGCCAGCAGCCCCCGGGACACGCTTAACTATGGCTACACCTTC. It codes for CASSPRDTLNYGYTF.

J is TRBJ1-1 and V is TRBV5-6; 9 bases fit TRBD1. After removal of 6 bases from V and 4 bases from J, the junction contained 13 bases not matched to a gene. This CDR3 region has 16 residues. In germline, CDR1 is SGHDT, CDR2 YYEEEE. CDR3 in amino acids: CASNQITTGGGTEAFF. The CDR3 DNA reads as TGTGCCAGCAACCAAATTACTACAGGGGGCGGCACTGAAGCTTTCTTT. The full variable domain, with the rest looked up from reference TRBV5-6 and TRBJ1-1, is DAGVTQSPTHLIKTRGQQVTLRCSPKSGHDTVSWYQQALGQGPQFIFQYYEEEERQRGNFPDRFSGHQFPNYSSELNVNALLLGDSALYLCASNQITTGGGTEAFFGQGTRLTVV.

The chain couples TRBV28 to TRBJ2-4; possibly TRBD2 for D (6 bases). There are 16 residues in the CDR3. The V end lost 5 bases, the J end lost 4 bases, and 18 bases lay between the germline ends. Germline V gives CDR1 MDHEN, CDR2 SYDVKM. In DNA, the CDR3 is TGTGCCAGCAGTCTCCCCCTGAGAAGCGGGAAAAACATTCAGTACTTC. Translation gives CASSLPLRSGKNIQYF.

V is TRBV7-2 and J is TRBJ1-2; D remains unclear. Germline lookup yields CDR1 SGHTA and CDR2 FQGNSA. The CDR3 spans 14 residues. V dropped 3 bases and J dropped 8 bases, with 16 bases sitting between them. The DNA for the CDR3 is TGTGCCAGCAGCTTGGACCGGGGATATCGGGGCTACACCTTC. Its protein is CASSLDRGYRGYTF.

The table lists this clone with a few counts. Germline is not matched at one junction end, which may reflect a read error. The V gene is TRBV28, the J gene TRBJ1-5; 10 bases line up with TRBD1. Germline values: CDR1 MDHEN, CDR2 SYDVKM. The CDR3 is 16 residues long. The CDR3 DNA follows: TGTGCCAGCAGATTACTGACAGGGGGCGATGATCAACCCCAGCATTTT. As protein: CASRLLTGGDDQPQHF.

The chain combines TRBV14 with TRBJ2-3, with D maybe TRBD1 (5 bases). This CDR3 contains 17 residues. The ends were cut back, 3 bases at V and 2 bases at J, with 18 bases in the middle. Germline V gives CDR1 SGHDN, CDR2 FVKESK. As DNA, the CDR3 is TGTGCCAGCAGCCACCGGACACGCGAAACAACCACAGATACGCAGTATTTT. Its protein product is CASSHRTRETTTDTQYF.

CDR3 loop: CASSPPGTSGGAGDTQYF. CDR3 nucleotide sequence: TGTGCCAGCAGTCCACCGGGGACTAGCGGGGGGGCGGGAGATACGCAGTATTTT. The gene calls are TRBV28 and TRBJ2-3, with TRBD2 identical over 16 bases. CDR3 length: 18 amino acids. V lost 5 bases and J lost 5; bases outside the gene matches: 10. The germline CDR1 and CDR2 sequences are MDHEN and SYDVKM.

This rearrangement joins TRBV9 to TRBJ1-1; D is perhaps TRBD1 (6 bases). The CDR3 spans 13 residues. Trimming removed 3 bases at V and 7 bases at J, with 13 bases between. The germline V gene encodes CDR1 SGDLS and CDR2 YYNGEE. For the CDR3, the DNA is TGTGCCAGCAGCGGCAGGGGACGGGGTGAAGCTTTCTTT. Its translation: CASSGRGRGEAFF.

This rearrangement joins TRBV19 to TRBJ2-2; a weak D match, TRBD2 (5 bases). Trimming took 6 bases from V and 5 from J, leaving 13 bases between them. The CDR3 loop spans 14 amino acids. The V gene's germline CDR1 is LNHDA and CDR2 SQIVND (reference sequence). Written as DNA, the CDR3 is TGTGCCAGTAGAGGGAACGGGGTGACCGGGGAGCTGTTTTTT. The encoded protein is CASRGNGVTGELFF.

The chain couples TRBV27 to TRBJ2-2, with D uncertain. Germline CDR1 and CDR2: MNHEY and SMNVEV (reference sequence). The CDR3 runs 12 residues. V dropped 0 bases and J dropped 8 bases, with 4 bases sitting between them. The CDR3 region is CASSLSRGELFF. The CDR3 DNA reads TGTGCCAGCAGTTTATCGCGGGGGGAGCTGTTTTTT.

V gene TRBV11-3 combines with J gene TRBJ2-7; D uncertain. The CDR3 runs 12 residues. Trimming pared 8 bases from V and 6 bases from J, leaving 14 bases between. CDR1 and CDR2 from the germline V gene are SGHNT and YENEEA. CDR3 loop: CASGLTDREQYF. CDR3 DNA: TGTGCCAGCGGCCTAACAGATCGCGAGCAGTACTTC.